Each of the 11 T cell receptor beta chains below was sequenced from the same sample in a study of T cell responses to AZD1222 COVID-19 vaccine. TCRdb keeps only in-frame clones here, not all; method: immunoSEQ multiplex PCR. The repertoire has 150,000 to 200,000 clones, roughly nine tenths of them found once; the top ten carry 6.9%. Sample: peripheral blood, taken on day 0 of AZD1222 vaccination. These receptors originate from an adult in good health.

J is TRBJ1-2 and V is TRBV28; D unresolved. V was cut by 3 bases and J by 1 base, with 6 bases left in between. Germline V gives CDR1 MDHEN, CDR2 SYDVKM. There are 13 residues in the CDR3. In DNA form, the CDR3 reads TGTGCCAGCAGTTTGTCTGTTAACTATGGCTACACCTTC. It translates to CASSLSVNYGYTF.

The chain uses TRBV5-1 and TRBJ1-5; D gene unclear. The CDR3 is 13 amino acids. The germline CDR1 and CDR2 sequences are SGHRS and YFSETQ. Trimming took off 0 bases at V and 8 bases at J, with 9 bases between the two ends. CDR3: CASSLGGAKPQHF. Here the CDR3 DNA reads TGCGCCAGCAGCTTGGGGGGAGCCAAGCCCCAGCATTTT.

This clone was counted once. The chain links TRBV7-2 to TRBJ2-7, with D possibly TRBD2 on 5 matching bases. V was trimmed by 1 base and J by 0 bases, leaving 22 bases between them. The CDR3 length is 19 residues. Germline CDR1 and CDR2: SGHTA and FQGNSA. In DNA form, the CDR3 reads TGTGCCAGCAGCTTAGAAGAAAAAAGAGGGAGTCCCCTCTCCTACGAGCAGTACGTC. It codes for CASSLEEKRGSPLSYEQYV.

V gene TRBV7-9 combines with J gene TRBJ2-2; 7 nucleotides line up with TRBD1. The V gene's germline CDR1 is SEHNR and CDR2 FQNEAQ (reference sequence). The CDR3 length is 15 residues. Trimming took 5 bases from V and 1 from J; bases not matched to a gene: 4. The CDR3 is CASSADRENTGELFF. CDR3 DNA: TGTGCCAGCAGCGCTGACAGGGAGAACACCGGGGAGCTGTTTTTT.

The chain links TRBV9 to TRBJ2-1; no reliable D call. CDR1 SGDLS and CDR2 YYNGEE come from the germline V gene. This CDR3 is built from 16 residues. V was pared by 0 bases and J by 3 bases, with 13 bases between. The CDR3 sequence is CASSVGISKDYNEQFF. The DNA for the CDR3 is TGTGCCAGCAGCGTAGGTATCTCAAAAGACTACAATGAGCAGTTCTTC.

The genes are TRBV4-1 and TRBJ2-5; TRBD1 is a possible D gene (6 bases). V was cut by 3 bases and J by 1 base, with 12 bases left in between. In germline, CDR1 is MGHRA, CDR2 YSYEKL. The CDR3 extends over 15 amino acids. The CDR3 reads CASSHIRDIQETQYF. The DNA of the CDR3 is TGCGCCAGCAGCCATATCCGGGACATCCAAGAGACCCAGTACTTC.

This clone was seen only a few times. V gene TRBV5-4 combines with J gene TRBJ2-3; no clear D gene. V dropped 0 bases and J dropped 1 base, with 9 bases sitting between them. This CDR3 region has 15 residues. CDR1 and CDR2 (germline): SGHNT, YYREEE (reference sequence). CDR3 loop: CASSLGLGGTDTQYF. The CDR3 DNA follows: TGTGCCAGCAGCTTGGGCCTGGGCGGCACAGATACGCAGTATTTT.

This chain joins TRBV30 and TRBJ1-5; no clear D gene. Germline V lookup: CDR1 GTSNPN, CDR2 SVGIG (reference sequence). This CDR3 region has 13 residues. The germline V and J ends were trimmed by 4 bases and 0 bases, with 7 bases remaining between them. Here the CDR3 DNA reads TGTGCCTGGAACAGTTATAGCAATCAGCCCCAGCATTTT. This codes for CAWNSYSNQPQHF.

This clone has only one observation. This chain's CDR3 is CASSSGVGNSPLHF. Here the CDR3 DNA reads TGTGCCAGCAGCTCTGGGGTCGGGAATTCACCCCTCCACTTT. This chain connects TRBV7-3 to TRBJ1-6, with D unclear. This CDR3 has 14 amino acids. With 4 bases removed from V and 7 bases from J, the gap between germline ends came to 11 bases. Germline-derived CDR1 and CDR2 are SGHTA and FQGTGA.

This chain links TRBV7-9 with TRBJ1-5; 7 nucleotides agree with TRBD1. The CDR3 runs to 14 residues. The germline gives CDR1 SEHNR, CDR2 FQNEAQ (reference sequence). The V segment lost 5 bases and the J segment 9 bases; nucleotides outside the gene matches: 10. The CDR3 region is CASSQITGDRPQHF. CDR3 nucleotides: TGTGCCAGCAGCCAAATTACAGGGGATCGGCCCCAGCATTTT.

The genes are TRBV7-9 and TRBJ2-2; 10 bases align to TRBD2. The V and J ends lost 3 bases and 1 base, in that order; junction bases with no gene match: 2. The germline CDR1 and CDR2 sequences are SEHNR and FQNEAQ (reference sequence). The CDR3 runs 16 residues. The CDR3 DNA follows: TGTGCCAGCAGCTTTCCTAGCGGGGGGAACACCGGGGAGCTGTTTTTT. It specifies CASSFPSGGNTGELFF.